Listed below are T cell receptor beta chains from one sample, sequenced in a study of T cells in Graves' hyperthyroidism and ophthalmopathy. TCRdb reprocessed the multiplex PCR reads with MiXCR, giving one entry per CDR3 protein. This sample has 400,000 or so distinct CDR3 sequences; over 13% occur once, and the top ten carry 25% to 30%. The sequenced sample was blood. These receptors came from a man aged 50-59 years with Graves' ophthalmopathy. Both conserved end residues are part of each CDR3. The D gene is left open where the match is weak. The size field is filled for only some rows; it gives once, few, many or a size class.

d_call	j_call	v_call	clone_size	cdr3_nt	cdr3_aa
NA	TRBJ1-5	TRBV30	many	TGTGCCTGGAGTAAGGCCAGCCCGAATCAGCCCCAGCATTTT	CAWSKASPNQPQHF
TRBD2	TRBJ2-6	TRBV15	few	TGTGCCACCAGCGGACCCGGGACTAGCGGCTTCTCTGGGGCCAACGTCCTGACTTTC	CATSGPGTSGFSGANVLTF
NA	TRBJ2-1	TRBV7-2	many	TGTGCCAGCAGCTTAGCACAGGGCCTATACAATGAGCAGTTCTTC	CASSLAQGLYNEQFF
NA	TRBJ2-1	TRBV12-3/TRBV12-4	NA	TGTGCCAGCCGCTACCGAGACGGAATTGAGCAGTTCTTC	CASRYRDGIEQFF
NA	TRBJ1-2	TRBV3-1	many	TGTGCCAGCAGCCAAGGAAACGCGGGAGGTGGCTACACCTTC	CASSQGNAGGGYTF
TRBD1	TRBJ1-2	TRBV10-3	NA	TGTGCCATCAGGGACAGGGAAGATGGCTACACCTTC	CAIRDREDGYTF
TRBD1	TRBJ2-2	TRBV10-3	few	TGTGCCATCAGAGGGACAGCCCCAAACACCGGGGAGCTGTTTTTT	CAIRGTAPNTGELFF
NA	TRBJ2-5	TRBV6-5	few	TGTGCCAGCAGTTACGCCGCAGTCCCGTACTTC	CASSYAAVPYF
TRBD2	TRBJ2-1	TRBV29-1	NA	TGCAGCGTTGTTTGGCTAGCGGACAATGAGCAGTTCTTC	CSVVWLADNEQFF
NA	TRBJ2-3	TRBV28	many	TGTGCCAGCAGTTTTGGGGGTATTAGCACAGATACGCAGTATTTT	CASSFGGISTDTQYF
NA	TRBJ2-7	TRBV20-1	many	TGCAGTGCTAGTGCCGCGAAAGAGCAGTACTTC	CSASAAKEQYF
NA	TRBJ2-2	TRBV5-1	NA	TGCGCCAGCCATAGGAGGGAAGGAAACACCGGGGAGCTGTTTTTT	CASHRREGNTGELFF
NA	TRBJ2-7	TRBV6-1	NA	TGTGCCAGCAGTGAACGGGTGATGCGGTACGAGCAGTACTTC	CASSERVMRYEQYF
TRBD2	TRBJ2-3	TRBV9	few	TGTGCCAGCAGCGTCTCTAGCGGGAGGGTCGCAGATACGCAGTATTTT	CASSVSSGRVADTQYF
NA	TRBJ2-7	TRBV7-2	NA	TGTGCCAGCAGCTTAGAGGGGCAGCGACTCTACGAGCAGTACTTC	CASSLEGQRLYEQYF
TRBD2	TRBJ2-5	TRBV10-3	NA	TGTGCCACCCTGAGTAGCGGGGGCCAAGAGACCCAGTACTTC	CATLSSGGQETQYF
NA	TRBJ2-5	TRBV11-2	many	TGTGCCAGCAGCCGACAGCCCCAAGAGACCCAGTACTTC	CASSRQPQETQYF
TRBD2	TRBJ2-1	TRBV7-6	many	TGTGCCAGCAGCCCGAGGCGGGGGAGCTCCTACAATGAGCAGTTCTTC	CASSPRRGSSYNEQFF
NA	TRBJ2-1	TRBV6-2/TRBV6-3	many	TGTGCCAGCACCCTCGCCGGCATAAGGGGCAATTGGAATGAGCAGTTCTTC	CASTLAGIRGNWNEQFF
NA	TRBJ2-7	TRBV29-1	NA	TGCAGCGCCGTGGTTTCGACCTACGAGCAGTACTTC	CSAVVSTYEQYF
TRBD2	TRBJ2-1	TRBV6-1	many	TGTGCCAGCACTCAGGGGACTAGCAAGAATGAGCAGTTCTTC	CASTQGTSKNEQFF
NA	TRBJ2-5	TRBV20-1	many	TGCAGTGCTAGAGTAACTAGCTGGGAGACCCAGTACTTC	CSARVTSWETQYF
NA	TRBJ1-1	TRBV7-9	NA	TGTGCCAGCAGACCAACAGAGATGGCTGAAGCTTTCTTT	CASRPTEMAEAFF
NA	TRBJ2-5	TRBV7-6	NA	TGTGCCAGCAGCTTAGTTCCGGTGCCTAGCGAACAAGAGACCCAGTACTTC	CASSLVPVPSEQETQYF
TRBD2	TRBJ2-5	TRBV20-1	few	TGCAGTGCTAGATCTCCGACTAGCGGGAGGGCTTTGGAGACCCAGTACTTC	CSARSPTSGRALETQYF
TRBD2	TRBJ2-5	TRBV7-3	many	TGTGCCAGCAGCTTAAGTGGTAGCGGGAGGTGTGAGACCCAGTACTTC	CASSLSGSGRCETQYF
NA	TRBJ2-1	TRBV19	NA	TGTGCCAGTAGCAGGGAGGCGGTATACAATGAGCAGTTCTTC	CASSREAVYNEQFF
TRBD1	TRBJ2-5	TRBV28	many	TGTGCCAGCAGTCAAGGGACAGGGTTGGGAGAGACCCAGTACTTC	CASSQGTGLGETQYF
NA	TRBJ2-1	TRBV10-1	many	TGCGCCAGCAGTGGTATAGGGAGAAATGAGCAGTTCTTC	CASSGIGRNEQFF
NA	TRBJ2-2	TRBV4-1	NA	TGCGCCAGCAGCCAAGATGAGGTGGTCGGGCCGCGATCTAACACCGGGGAGCTGTTTTTT	CASSQDEVVGPRSNTGELFF
NA	TRBJ2-3	TRBV3-1	many	TGTGCCAGCAGCACGGGACCCGACACAGATACGCAGTATTTT	CASSTGPDTDTQYF
NA	TRBJ2-3	TRBV28	few	TGTGCCAGCAGTTTTACAGTCACAGGAGGGGGGCACTCTAGCACAGATACGCAGTATTTT	CASSFTVTGGGHSSTDTQYF
NA	TRBJ1-1	TRBV12-3/TRBV12-4	many	TGTGCCAGCAGTTCCTTAGGGAACACTGAAGCTTTCTTT	CASSSLGNTEAFF
NA	TRBJ2-1	TRBV2	many	TGTGCCAGCAGTGTCGGGGGAATGGATGAGCAGTTCTTC	CASSVGGMDEQFF
NA	TRBJ2-2	TRBV10-2	NA	TGCGCCAGCAACCCTTCCACGGGGGCCGGGGAGCTGTTTTTT	CASNPSTGAGELFF
NA	TRBJ1-1	TRBV5-6	NA	TGTGCCAGCAGTGTTTTTTGGGGGGGCACTGAAGCTTTCTTT	CASSVFWGGTEAFF
NA	TRBJ1-1	TRBV5-1	many	TGCGCCAGCAGCTTGGACAGTCTGGGCACTGAAGCTTTCTTT	CASSLDSLGTEAFF
NA	TRBJ2-3	TRBV24-1	NA	TGTGCCACCAGTGATTTGGTGGCGGCTAATACGCAGTATTTT	CATSDLVAANTQYF